This TCR beta chain originates from a study of T cell responses to AZD1222 COVID-19 vaccine. Study-level results: Once two AZD1222 doses were given, Spike-specific TCR breadth and depth went up. Only a handful of AZD1222 recipients, more than five in all, had baseline seropositivity. White British donors predominated, females outnumbered males, and clonal diversity was possibly underestimated.

Sequencing used immunoSEQ multiplex PCR; TCRdb keeps in-frame clones, though not all of them. The sample records about 180,000 clones, 75% to 90% being singletons. Note on this clone: Its antigen is currently unknown.

The ends were cut back, 2 bases at V and 10 bases at J, with 6 bases in the middle. CDR3 length: 11 amino acids. Germline V gives CDR1 LGHNT, CDR2 FRNRAP. The receptor was derived from an adult who received the MenACWY meningococcal vaccine as a control. This chain links TRBV12-5 with TRBJ2-1; no clear D. Specimen: peripheral blood, collected 28 days after the second dose of the MenACWY control vaccine. This chain's CDR3 is CASGLKAEQFF. CDR3 bases: TGTGCTAGTGGTTTGAAAGCGGAGCAGTTCTTC. Complete variable domain (other parts from reference TRBV12-5 and TRBJ2-1): DARVTQTPRHKVTEMGQEVTMRCQPILGHNTVFWYRQTMMQGLELLAYFRNRAPLDDSGMPKDRFSAEMPDATLATLKIQPSEPRDSAVYFCASGLKAEQFFGPGTRLTVL.